The entry below describes one T cell receptor (beta chain). No antigen is known for it. CDR3 length equals 17 residues. With 2 bases clipped from V and 0 bases from J, the junction kept 8 bases outside the gene matches. The V gene's germline CDR1 is SGHRS and CDR2 YFSETQ. Every TCR beta cDNA library bore unique molecular identifiers. MiXCR, applied by TCRdb to the PCR reads, yields one record per CDR3 protein. The sample has 750,000 to 950,000 distinct CDR3 sequences, about 50% seen once. The source of the sample is a study of post-analysis software for immune sequencing data. Study in general: Multiple sclerosis in the patients followed relapsing-remitting, secondary progressive and progressive-relapsing courses.

Findings and caveats of the study: Diversity measured as normalized Chao1 was significantly lower in multiple sclerosis patients than in controls. Samples sharing a preparation batch grouped tightly together when assessed by F measure. About five TRBV segments were more frequent in patients than controls; TRBV5-6, TRBV5-1 and TRBV20-1 belonged to this group.

This sequence was found in a girl aged 5-17 years with multiple sclerosis. V and J are TRBV5-1 and TRBJ1-1; 9 bases match TRBD1. The sequenced sample consisted of blood. The CDR3 loop is CASSFPDRGALNTEAFF. In nucleotides, the CDR3 is TGCGCCAGCAGCTTTCCGGACAGGGGAGCGCTGAACACTGAAGCTTTCTTT.